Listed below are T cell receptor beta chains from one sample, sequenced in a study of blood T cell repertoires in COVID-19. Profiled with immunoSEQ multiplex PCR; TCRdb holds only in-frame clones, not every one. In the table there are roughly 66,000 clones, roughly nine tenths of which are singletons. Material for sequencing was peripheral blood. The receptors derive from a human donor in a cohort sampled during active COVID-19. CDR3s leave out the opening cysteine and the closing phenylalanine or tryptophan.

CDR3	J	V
ASSYSGQLREQY	TRBJ2-7	TRBV6-5
ASSYVGQFSGNTIY	TRBJ1-3	TRBV6-2/TRBV6-3
ASSQDRALDRAEDTQY	TRBJ2-3	TRBV4-2
ASSLDPGGAKAF	TRBJ1-1	TRBV11-2
ASSEASGRNEQF	TRBJ2-1	TRBV2
ASSYLDSNTGELF	TRBJ2-2	TRBV6-5
ASRNGKGTGDEDTEAF	TRBJ1-1	TRBV9
ASSSGTSGSNEQF	TRBJ2-1	TRBV6-5
ASRTGADTGELF	TRBJ2-2	TRBV7-2
AKNSRGGETQY	TRBJ2-5	TRBV6-5
ASSQARNEQF	TRBJ2-1	TRBV3-1/TRBV3-2
ASRFGQENTEAF	TRBJ1-1	TRBV5-1
ASSSLSSTDTQY	TRBJ2-3	TRBV7-3
ASSQDLTNYGYT	TRBJ1-2	TRBV4-3
ASSFGQYNEQF	TRBJ2-1	TRBV5-1
ASSGGLAGLTDTQY	TRBJ2-3	TRBV2
ASSRGQGHTEAF	TRBJ1-1	TRBV18
ASSSNTDTQY	TRBJ2-3	TRBV6-5
ASSLSAGEKLF	TRBJ1-4	TRBV7-7
ASSALTNEKLF	TRBJ1-4	TRBV2
AWQKAGGDTQY	TRBJ2-3	TRBV30
ASSLFQGNQPQH	TRBJ1-5	TRBV27
ASSLLGAGTDTQY	TRBJ2-3	TRBV27
ASSQDWGTGNYEQY	TRBJ2-7	TRBV4-3
ASRQGFNTGELF	TRBJ2-2	TRBV11-2
ASSPGTSGGSNEQF	TRBJ2-1	TRBV7-2
ASSRLAGARYGEQF	TRBJ2-1	TRBV19
ATAGAYRTNYGYT	TRBJ1-2	TRBV6-5
ASSQDIMSGQINGYT	TRBJ1-2	TRBV4-1
ASSDGINRGHEQF	TRBJ2-1	TRBV6-2/TRBV6-3
ASSPREASGRSIYNEQF	TRBJ2-1	TRBV18
ASSTGAFSNQPQH	TRBJ1-5	TRBV7-8
ASSTTSGGGNEQF	TRBJ2-1	TRBV9
ASSEPGANYGYT	TRBJ1-2	TRBV25-1
ASSQEEDDTGELF	TRBJ2-2	TRBV4-2
ASSYGTGGYEQY	TRBJ2-7	TRBV6-2/TRBV6-3
ASRPQGGGTDTQY	TRBJ2-3	TRBV2
ASSFGTGAMVEQY	TRBJ2-7	TRBV5-4
ASTPRGAKAF	TRBJ1-1	TRBV28
ASSRAAGARFMNTEAF	TRBJ1-1	TRBV5-1
ASSLQGARTGKVGYT	TRBJ1-2	TRBV7-9
ASSLRGGGAKDEQF	TRBJ2-1	TRBV7-2
ASSFTRDRYNEQF	TRBJ2-1	TRBV5-1
ASSYEGYYEQY	TRBJ2-7	TRBV6-2/TRBV6-3
ASSLYGTPNYGYT	TRBJ1-2	TRBV9
ASSYGGARNEQF	TRBJ2-1	TRBV6-5
ASSFGGEVQRNTEAF	TRBJ1-1	TRBV5-4
ASSLVDRENTEAF	TRBJ1-1	TRBV5-5
ASSLQAGETDTQY	TRBJ2-3	TRBV5-4
SVTGTGNYEQY	TRBJ2-7	TRBV29-1
ASSPQTGSGNTIY	TRBJ1-3	TRBV7-2
ASSLRLSSGANVLT	TRBJ2-6	TRBV9
ASSGQNLYGYT	TRBJ1-2	TRBV7-9
ASSQDPGGRLGYEQY	TRBJ2-7	TRBV4-2
ASSLRDSPNQPQH	TRBJ1-5	TRBV28
ASGSAGGRGEKLF	TRBJ1-4	TRBV19
ASSLRLATYEQY	TRBJ2-7	TRBV7-2
ASSDPGQNQPQH	TRBJ1-5	TRBV6-2/TRBV6-3
ASSQKGQGLDTEAF	TRBJ1-1	TRBV19
AIRRQNGAQY	TRBJ2-5	TRBV10-3